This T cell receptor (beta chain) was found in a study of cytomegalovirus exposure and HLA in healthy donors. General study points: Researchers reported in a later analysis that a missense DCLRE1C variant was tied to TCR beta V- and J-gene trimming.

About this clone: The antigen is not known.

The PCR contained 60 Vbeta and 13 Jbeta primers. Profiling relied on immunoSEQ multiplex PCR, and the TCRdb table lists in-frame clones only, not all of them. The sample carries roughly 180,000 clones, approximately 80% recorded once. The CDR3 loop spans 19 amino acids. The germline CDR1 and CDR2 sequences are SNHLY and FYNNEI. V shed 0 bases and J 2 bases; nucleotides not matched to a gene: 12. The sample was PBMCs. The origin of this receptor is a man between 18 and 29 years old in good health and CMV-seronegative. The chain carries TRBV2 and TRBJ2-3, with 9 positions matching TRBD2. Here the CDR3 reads CASSEAHNPGLAYTDTQYF. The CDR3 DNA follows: TGTGCCAGCAGTGAAGCGCACAATCCGGGACTAGCTTACACAGATACGCAGTATTTT.